The clone carrying this TCR beta chain was counted once. This sample was included in a study of blood T cell repertoires in COVID-19. About the research overall: From the United States, Italy and Spain came samples of acute and convalescent COVID-19. T cells, B-cell-depleted T cells, or PBMCs provided the cDNA or gDNA that served as material.

Authors' analysis steps: Nucleated cell counts were estimated from reference gene primer amplification. Only in-frame clones appear in the TCRdb table, and some are missing; sequencing was by immunoSEQ multiplex PCR. V and J calls and clone size follow that table, whereas D and trimming were derived from the DNA. The sample includes around 250,000 clones, just over 85% seen only once; the top ten take approximately 2%. CDR3 size: 19 residues. Losses at the gene ends were 5 bases for V and 0 bases for J; bases not matched to a gene: 12. Germline-derived CDR1 and CDR2 are SGHRS and YFSETQ. This rearrangement joins TRBV5-1 to TRBJ2-6; 9 bases align to TRBD1. What was sequenced was peripheral blood. This sequence originates from a man aged 25 to 40 who had recovered from COVID-19. CDR3 nucleotide sequence: TGCGCCAGCAGTCCCCATCCAGGGACAGGGTCCTCTGGGGCCAACGTCCTGACTTTC. Its protein is CASSPHPGTGSSGANVLTF.